This T cell receptor beta chain was captured in a study of T cells in Graves' hyperthyroidism and ophthalmopathy. TCR beta CDR3 regions were amplified from RNA. Researchers ran a first-round RT-PCR on the TCR CDR3 using the HTBI primer set. MiXCR, run by TCRdb on the multiplex PCR reads, gives a single entry per CDR3 protein. Of a few hundred thousand distinct CDR3 sequences in the sample, approximately 49% were seen once. This CDR3 is built from 16 residues. The germline V gene has CDR1 SEHNR and CDR2 FQNEAQ (reference sequence). V lost 5 bases and J 5 bases, leaving 21 bases between the germline ends.

The sequencing input was peripheral blood or thyroid tissue (not recorded which). The sequence was obtained from an adult woman with Graves' disease, either hyperthyroidism or ophthalmopathy (not recorded which). The chain links TRBV7-9 to TRBJ1-1; possibly TRBD1 for D (6 bases). CDR3 bases: TGTGCCAGCAGCCCGGGGGATGGGGGGGCTCGTACTGAAGCTTTCTTT. Translated, it gives CASSPGDGGARTEAFF.